This T cell receptor beta chain was sequenced in a study of blood T cell repertoires in COVID-19. Study as a whole: Spain, Italy and the United States supplied samples that represented acute and convalescent COVID-19.

Some clones are missing from TCRdb's copy, which holds only in-frame ones; the method was immunoSEQ multiplex PCR. The table shows about 120,000 clones, with about 83% occurring only once. Germline assignment: CDR1 SGHNT and CDR2 YYREEE (reference sequence). V dropped 3 bases and J dropped 3 bases, with 4 bases sitting between them. CDR3 length equals 12 residues. A note on this clone: The sample carries other DNA sequences with the same CDR3.

The V and J genes are TRBV5-4 and TRBJ1-3; D uncertain. The TCR was taken from an older man with active or convalescent COVID-19. Specimen: peripheral blood. For the CDR3, the DNA is TGTGCCAGCAGCTCCGGTGGAAACACCATATATTTT. Translating it yields CASSSGGNTIYF.